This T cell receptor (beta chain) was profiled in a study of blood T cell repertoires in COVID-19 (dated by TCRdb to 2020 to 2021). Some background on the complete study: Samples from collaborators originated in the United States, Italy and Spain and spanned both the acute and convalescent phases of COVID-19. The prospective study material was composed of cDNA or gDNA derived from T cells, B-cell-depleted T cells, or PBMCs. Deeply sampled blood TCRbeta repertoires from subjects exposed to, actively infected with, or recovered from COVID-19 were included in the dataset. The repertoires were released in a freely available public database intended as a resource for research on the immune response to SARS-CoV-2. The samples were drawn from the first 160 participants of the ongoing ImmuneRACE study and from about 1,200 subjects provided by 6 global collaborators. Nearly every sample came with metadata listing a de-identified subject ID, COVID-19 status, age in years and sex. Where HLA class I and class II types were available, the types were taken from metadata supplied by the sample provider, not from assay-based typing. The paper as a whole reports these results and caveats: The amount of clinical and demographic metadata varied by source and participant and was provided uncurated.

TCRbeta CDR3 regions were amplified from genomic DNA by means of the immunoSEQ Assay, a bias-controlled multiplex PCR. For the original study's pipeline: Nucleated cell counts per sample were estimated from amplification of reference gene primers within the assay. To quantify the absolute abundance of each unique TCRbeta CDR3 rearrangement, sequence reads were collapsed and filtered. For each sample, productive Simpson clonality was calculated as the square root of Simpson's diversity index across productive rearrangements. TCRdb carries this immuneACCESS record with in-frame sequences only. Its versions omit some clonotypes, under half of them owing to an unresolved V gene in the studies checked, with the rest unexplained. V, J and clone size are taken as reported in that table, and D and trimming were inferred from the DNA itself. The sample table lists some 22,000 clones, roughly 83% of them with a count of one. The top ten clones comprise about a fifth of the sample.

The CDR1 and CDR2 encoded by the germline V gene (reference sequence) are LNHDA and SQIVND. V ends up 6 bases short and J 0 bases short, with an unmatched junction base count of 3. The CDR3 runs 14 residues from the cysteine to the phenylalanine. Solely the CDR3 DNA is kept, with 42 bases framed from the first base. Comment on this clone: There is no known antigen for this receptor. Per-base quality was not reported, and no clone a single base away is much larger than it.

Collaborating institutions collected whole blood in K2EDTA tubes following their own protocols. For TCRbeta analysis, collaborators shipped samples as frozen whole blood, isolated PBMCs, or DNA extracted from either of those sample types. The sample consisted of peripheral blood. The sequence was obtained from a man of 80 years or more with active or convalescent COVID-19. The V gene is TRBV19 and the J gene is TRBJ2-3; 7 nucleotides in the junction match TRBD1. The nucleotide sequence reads TGTGCCAGTAGCTGGACAGGCAGCACAGATACGCAGTATTTT. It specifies CASSWTGSTDTQYF.